Listed here are 26 T cell receptor beta chains from one sample, sequenced in a study of cytomegalovirus exposure and HLA in healthy donors. PCR was performed using 60 Vbeta and 13 Jbeta primers. Data came from immunoSEQ multiplex PCR; TCRdb stores just in-frame clones and leaves some out. There are tens of thousands of clones in the sample; roughly 70% occur only once, and approximately 5.4% lies in the top ten. The sample was PBMCs. The receptors were sampled from a middle-aged man in good health and CMV-seronegative.

The chain is built from TRBV18 and TRBJ2-7, with 11 positions matching TRBD2. The CDR3 spans 18 residues. From germline, CDR1 is KGHSH and CDR2 LQKENI. Losses at the gene ends were 6 bases for V and 4 bases for J; bases not matched to a gene: 17. The CDR3 protein is CASSYTSRLAGIKYEQYF. The CDR3 DNA is TGTGCCAGCTCCTACACCTCTCGACTAGCGGGGATCAAATACGAGCAGTACTTC. The whole variable domain, remainder taken from reference TRBV18 and TRBJ2-7, is NAGVMQNPRHLVRRRGQEARLRCSPMKGHSHVYWYRQLPEEGLKFMVYLQKENIIDESGMPKERFSAEFPKEGPSILRIQQVVRGDSAAYFCASSYTSRLAGIKYEQYFGPGTRLTVT.

The chain carries TRBV7-2 and TRBJ1-6; the D is unclear. Looked up from germline, CDR1 is SGHTA and CDR2 is FQGNSA. This CDR3 has 14 residues. The V end lost 5 bases, the J end lost 5 bases, and 10 bases lay between the germline ends. CDR3 DNA sequence: TGTGCCAGCAGCGCCACAGAAAATAATTCACCCCTCCACTTT. Protein product: CASSATENNSPLHF.

V usage is TRBV7-3 and J usage is TRBJ2-2; 8 nucleotides line up with TRBD2. The ends lost 1 base at V and 4 bases at J; junction bases unmatched: 5. Germline CDR1 SGHTA, CDR2 FQGTGA. The CDR3 is made up of 16 amino acids. CDR3 sequence reads: CASSLNGGAVTGELFF. CDR3 nucleotides: TGTGCCAGCAGCTTAAACGGGGGGGCCGTCACCGGGGAGCTGTTTTTT.

This chain links TRBV5-1 with TRBJ2-1; TRBD2 matches at 11 bases. The CDR3 loop spans 14 amino acids. V trimming: 0 bases; J trimming: 12 bases; junction bases outside the gene matches: 5. The germline CDR1 and CDR2 sequences are SGHRS and YFSETQ. The CDR3 DNA reads TGCGCCAGCAGCTTGGAAGGGACTAGCGGCCTGCAGTTCTTC. It translates to CASSLEGTSGLQFF. The variable domain in full, completed from reference TRBV5-1 and TRBJ2-1, reads KAGVTQTPRYLIKTRGQQVTLSCSPISGHRSVSWYQQTPGQGLQFLFEYFSETQRNKGNFPGRFSGRQFSNSRSEMNVSTLELGDSALYLCASSLEGTSGLQFFGPGTRLTVL.

This rearrangement joins TRBV5-4 to TRBJ2-1, with D perhaps TRBD2 (5 bases). CDR1 SGHNT and CDR2 YYREEE come from the germline V gene (reference sequence). V lost 1 base, J lost 6 bases, and 8 bases lay in between. This CDR3 comprises 13 residues. CDR3 amino acids: CASSLRGSNEQFF. In DNA form, the CDR3 reads TGTGCCAGCAGCTTGCGAGGGAGCAATGAGCAGTTCTTC.

In regard to this clone: Sequence at one end of the junction differs from germline and may be a read error. The chain uses TRBV5-1 and TRBJ2-2; 7 bases align to TRBD1. Germline CDR1 reads SGHRS; CDR2 reads YFSETQ. The CDR3 runs 16 residues. CDR3 residues: CASSLVATGRTGEPFF. The DNA of the CDR3 is TGCGCCAGCAGCTTGGTGGCGACAGGGCGGACCGGGGAGCCGTTTTTT. The entire variable domain, with the rest obtained from reference TRBV5-1 and TRBJ2-2, is as follows: KAGVTQTPRYLIKTRGQQVTLSCSPISGHRSVSWYQQTPGQGLQFLFEYFSETQRNKGNFPGRFSGRQFSNSRSEMNVSTLELGDSALYLCASSLVATGRTGEPFFGEGSRLTVL.

V and J are TRBV27 and TRBJ2-7; 8 nucleotides match TRBD1. This CDR3 contains 15 residues. Trimming removed 1 base from V and 4 bases from J; junction bases left unmatched: 6. CDR1 and CDR2 from the germline V gene are MNHEY and SMNVEV (reference sequence). The DNA of the CDR3 is TGTGCCAGCAGTTTATTCGGGACAGGAACTTACGAGCAGTACTTC. Protein product: CASSLFGTGTYEQYF.

The V gene is TRBV7-8, the J gene TRBJ2-7; D perhaps matches TRBD1 (6 bases). Trimming left V 6 bases short and J 1 base short, with 13 bases between. Per germline, CDR1 SGHVS and CDR2 FQNEAQ. The CDR3 totals 14 residues. The CDR3 DNA reads TGTGCCAGCAGACAGGGCAGATTTTCCTACGAGCAGTACTTC. Translating it yields CASRQGRFSYEQYF. The full variable domain, in which reference TRBV7-8 and TRBJ2-7 provide the parts outside the CDR3, is GAGVSQSPRYKVAKRGQDVALRCDPISGHVSLFWYQQALGQGPEFLTYFQNEAQLDKSGLPSDRFFAERPEGSVSTLKIQRTQQEDSAVYLCASRQGRFSYEQYFGPGTRLTVT.

The chain links TRBV6-4 to TRBJ2-1; 7 positions match TRBD2. Germline CDR1 reads MRHNA; CDR2 reads SNTAGT. Trimming took 3 bases from V and 11 from J; bases not matched to a gene: 7. The CDR3 has 13 amino acids. DNA of the CDR3: TGTGCCAGCAGTGAGTCTTCCGGGACTAAGCAGTTCTTC. The encoded protein is CASSESSGTKQFF.

The chain is built from TRBV27 and TRBJ2-5; tentative D call: TRBD1 (5 bases). The CDR3 contains 13 residues. Germline V lookup: CDR1 MNHEY, CDR2 SMNVEV (reference sequence). The ends were cut back, 6 bases at V and 2 bases at J, with 10 bases in the middle. CDR3 region: CASRDILQETQYF. CDR3 in DNA: TGTGCCAGCAGGGACATTCTTCAAGAGACCCAGTACTTC.

This chain uses TRBV19 with TRBJ1-5; a possible D gene is TRBD1 (6 bases). V lost 6 bases and J 3 bases, leaving 15 bases between the germline ends. The CDR3 is made up of 15 amino acids. The germline V gene has CDR1 LNHDA and CDR2 SQIVND (reference sequence). DNA of the CDR3: TGTGCCAGTAGGGACAGTTTTCCAGTCAATCAGCCCCAGCATTTT. As protein: CASRDSFPVNQPQHF.

This chain links TRBV29-1 with TRBJ2-1; D not certain. The germline V gene has CDR1 SQVTM and CDR2 ANQGSEA. The length of the CDR3 is 10 residues. Trimming stripped 4 bases from V and 5 bases from J, with 3 bases between. The CDR3 coding sequence is TGCAGCGTTGGCGACAATGAGCAGTTCTTC. Translating gives CSVGDNEQFF.

This chain uses TRBV30 with TRBJ1-2; the match to TRBD1 covers 8 bases. With 3 bases clipped from V and 5 bases from J, the junction kept 5 bases outside the gene matches. Germline V gives CDR1 GTSNPN, CDR2 SVGIG (reference sequence). The CDR3 loop spans 13 amino acids. CDR3 sequence reads: CAWRAGGLYGYTF. The CDR3 DNA is TGTGCCTGGAGGGCAGGGGGCCTTTATGGCTACACCTTC.

The chain recombines TRBV2 with TRBJ1-5; unclear D gene. Looked up from germline, CDR1 is SNHLY and CDR2 is FYNNEI. V was trimmed by 7 bases and J by 1 base, leaving 8 bases between them. CDR3 size: 13 residues. CDR3 sequence: CASNRVSNQPQHF. The CDR3 DNA follows: TGTGCCAGCAATCGGGTGAGCAATCAGCCCCAGCATTTT.

This clone was observed a handful of times. V usage is TRBV5-4 and J usage is TRBJ2-1, with 9 bases that match TRBD2. CDR3 size: 15 residues. Germline CDR1 reads SGHNT; CDR2 reads YYREEE (reference sequence). Trimming removed 5 bases from V and 2 bases from J; junction bases left unmatched: 5. In DNA form, the CDR3 reads TGTGCCAGCAGAGGCGGGGGGGCCCCCTACAATGAGCAGTTCTTC. It is translated as CASRGGGAPYNEQFF.

The V gene is TRBV6-1, the J gene TRBJ1-5; 8 bases agree with TRBD1. Germline V gives CDR1 MNHNS, CDR2 SASEGT. The CDR3 runs to 15 residues. V lost 5 bases to trimming and J lost 3 bases; unmatched junction nucleotides: 6. CDR3 residues: CASSPTDRANQPQHF. CDR3 DNA sequence: TGTGCCAGCAGTCCTACGGACAGGGCCAATCAGCCCCAGCATTTT.

This clone showed up just once. The chain carries TRBV19 and TRBJ1-2, with 8 bases identical to TRBD1. Germline CDR1 is LNHDA and CDR2 is SQIVND (reference sequence). CDR3 length: 13 residues. With 6 bases clipped from V and 4 bases from J, the junction kept 4 bases outside the gene matches. DNA for the CDR3: TGTGCCAGTAGCGAAACAGGGGGCTATGGCTACACCTTC. This translates into CASSETGGYGYTF.

There are a few counts of this clone. The chain is built from TRBV6-4 and TRBJ1-1, with 8 bases lining up with TRBD1. Germline lookup yields CDR1 MRHNA and CDR2 SNTAGT. Trimming at V came to 4 bases and at J to 1 base, leaving 2 bases not matched to a gene. CDR3 size: 14 residues. The DNA for the CDR3 is TGTGCCAGCAGTGCGGACAGGGCGAACACTGAAGCTTTCTTT. Translating gives CASSADRANTEAFF.

V is TRBV4-2 and J is TRBJ1-1; D is unclear. The CDR3 runs 14 residues. V dropped 3 bases and J dropped 4 bases, with 12 bases sitting between them. The germline gives CDR1 LGHNA, CDR2 YNFKEQ. The CDR3 bases are TGTGCCAGCAGCCAGGCCGGATCAGGCACTGAAGCTTTCTTT. Protein product: CASSQAGSGTEAFF.

The V gene is TRBV30, the J gene TRBJ2-5; weak D call: TRBD2 (5 bases). Deletions cut 0 bases from V and 4 bases from J, with 15 bases between. Germline CDR1 and CDR2: GTSNPN and SVGIG (reference sequence). This CDR3 has 15 amino acids. The CDR3 here is CAWSVGGVGGETQYF. The CDR3 DNA reads TGTGCCTGGAGTGTCGGCGGCGTCGGAGGAGAGACCCAGTACTTC.

The J gene is TRBJ1-3, the V gene TRBV4-2; D gene ambiguous. Germline-derived CDR1 and CDR2 are LGHNA and YNFKEQ. Trimming took off 0 bases at V and 4 bases at J, with 7 bases between the two ends. The CDR3 extends over 14 amino acids. In DNA, the CDR3 is TGTGCCAGCAGCCAAGATACGGTCGGAAACACCATATATTTT. Translating it yields CASSQDTVGNTIYF.

This clone appeared a few times. The chain couples TRBV2 to TRBJ2-7, with 10 bases identical to TRBD2. V shed 8 bases, J shed 0 bases, and the junction held 16 bases outside the gene matches. The germline V gene encodes CDR1 SNHLY and CDR2 FYNNEI. The CDR3 covers 18 residues. The CDR3 is CASCRQGLAGASSYEQYF. CDR3 in DNA: TGTGCCAGCTGTCGACAGGGGCTAGCGGGGGCTAGCTCCTACGAGCAGTACTTC.

This chain joins TRBV2 and TRBJ1-2; 7 bases map to TRBD1. Germline CDR1 is SNHLY and CDR2 is FYNNEI. V was clipped by 6 bases and J by 0 bases; unmatched bases: 19. The CDR3 is 19 residues long. DNA of the CDR3: TGTGCCAGCAGCAAATCCCGGGCAGGGGACAGATTCGCTAACTATGGCTACACCTTC. Its translation is CASSKSRAGDRFANYGYTF.

This rearrangement joins TRBV9 to TRBJ1-2, with a weak D call TRBD1 (5 bases). The ends were cut back, 1 base at V and 3 bases at J, with 10 bases in the middle. CDR1 SGDLS and CDR2 YYNGEE come from the germline V gene. The CDR3 sequence is 14 residues long. The CDR3, as DNA: TGTGCCAGCAGCGTAATCCCGGGGGACTATGGCTACACCTTC. It is translated as CASSVIPGDYGYTF.

The chain couples TRBV6-5 to TRBJ1-2; D unresolved. V lost 2 bases and J lost 8, with 12 bases in between. The CDR3 totals 13 residues. The germline gives CDR1 MNHEY, CDR2 SVGAGI. CDR3 sequence reads: CASSYSGETGYTF. DNA of the CDR3: TGTGCCAGCAGTTACAGTGGGGAGACCGGCTACACCTTC.

The chain couples TRBV2 to TRBJ2-6, with TRBD2 as a possible D gene (6 bases). Trimming left V 9 bases short and J 1 base short, with 16 bases between. Germline loops: CDR1 SNHLY, CDR2 FYNNEI. The CDR3 has 16 residues. CDR3 sequence reads: CASPRRGASGANVLTF. In nucleotides, the CDR3 is TGTGCCAGTCCGAGACGCGGGGCTTCTGGGGCCAACGTCCTGACTTTC.